Included here is one T cell receptor beta chain sequence, with context. Its cognate antigen is unknown. It was with 60 Vbeta and 13 Jbeta primers that the PCR ran. TCRdb's copy holds only in-frame clones and misses some; the assay was immunoSEQ multiplex PCR. The table for this sample gives about 200,000 clones. The data were obtained in a study of cytomegalovirus exposure and HLA in healthy donors. The study's findings and limits: Later analysis associated a missense DCLRE1C variant with TCR beta V- and J-gene trimming.

Trimming at V came to 3 bases and at J to 0 bases, leaving 11 bases not matched to a gene. This CDR3 is built from 19 residues. Germline V lookup: CDR1 SGHTA, CDR2 FQGTGA. The rearrangement uses TRBV7-3 and TRBJ2-5; 12 positions agree with TRBD2. The origin of this receptor is a boy younger than 18 in good health and CMV-seronegative. The sequencing sample was made of PBMCs. The CDR3 region is CASSFSRLAGESYQETQYF. DNA of the CDR3: TGTGCCAGCAGCTTTTCTAGACTAGCGGGGGAATCGTACCAAGAGACCCAGTACTTC.